The 10 T cell receptor beta chains reported below all come from one sample, sequenced in a study of CD8 T cells in ankylosing spondylitis. MiXCR, run by TCRdb on the 5' RACE reads, gives a single entry per CDR3 protein. Among roughly 25,000 distinct CDR3 sequences listed, 17% were seen once. The sample comprised blood. These receptors all come from a male donor with ankylosing spondylitis or in good health (not recorded which).

The chain links TRBV12-3 or TRBV12-4 to TRBJ2-2; 7 bases map to TRBD1. This CDR3 contains 14 residues. V dropped 5 bases and J dropped 4; count of bases not matched to a gene: 4. The CDR3 reads CASSPGQPTGELFF. CDR3 nucleotide sequence: TGTGCCAGCAGTCCGGGACAGCCCACCGGGGAGCTGTTTTTT.

This clonotype was detected ten times or more. This sequence joins TRBV4-2 and TRBJ1-4; 8 positions match TRBD1. Germline V gene sequence: CDR1 LGHNA, CDR2 YNFKEQ. The CDR3 loop spans 16 amino acids. V gave up 0 bases and J gave up 8 bases; unmatched junction bases: 8. CDR3 region: CASSQDRPGGSEKLFF. In nucleotides, the CDR3 is TGTGCCAGCAGCCAAGATAGGCCAGGGGGCTCGGAAAAACTGTTTTTT.

This chain uses TRBV7-3 with TRBJ2-3; D may be TRBD2 (6 bases). CDR3 length: 16 residues. The germline V gene encodes CDR1 SGHTA and CDR2 FQGTGA. The V and J ends lost 2 bases and 1 base respectively, with 13 bases between them. Written as DNA, the CDR3 is TGTGCCAGCAGCTTAGAAGCGGGCGCGGGCACAGATACGCAGTATTTT. Protein product: CASSLEAGAGTDTQYF.

On this clonotype itself: One base away lies a much larger clone, so this may be a sequencing read error. As DNA, the CDR3 is TGTGCCAGCAGTTTGGCCTCTAGCACAAATACGCAGTATTTT. This codes for CASSLASSTNTQYF. V and J are TRBV27 and TRBJ2-3; tentatively, D is TRBD2 (5 bases). The CDR3 loop spans 14 amino acids. Looked up from germline, CDR1 is MNHEY and CDR2 is SMNVEV (reference sequence).

This clonotype has ten or more counts. The genes are TRBV6-6 and TRBJ2-3; 9 nucleotides match TRBD2. The CDR3 extends over 15 amino acids. V trimming: 3 bases; J trimming: 4 bases; junction bases outside the gene matches: 5. CDR1 and CDR2 from the germline V gene are MNHNY and SVGAGI (reference sequence). The CDR3 protein is CASSYGGRGSDTQYF. The CDR3 region has the DNA TGTGCCAGCAGTTATGGCGGGAGGGGGTCAGATACGCAGTATTTT.

This chain connects TRBV7-9 to TRBJ2-7; D not certain. This CDR3 is built from 13 residues. The germline V gene encodes CDR1 SEHNR and CDR2 FQNEAQ (reference sequence). Between the trimmed V and J ends, which lost 1 base and 6 bases, there was a span of 10 bases. CDR3 residues: CASSLDRLLEQYF. CDR3 DNA sequence: TGTGCCAGCAGCTTAGACAGACTGCTCGAGCAGTACTTC.

The chain carries TRBV2 and TRBJ2-7; D gene unclear. From germline, CDR1 is SNHLY and CDR2 FYNNEI. The V and J ends lost 5 bases and 1 base respectively, with 3 bases between them. The CDR3 totals 11 residues. CDR3: CASSYSYEQYV. The CDR3 nucleotides read TGTGCCAGCAGTTATTCCTACGAGCAGTACGTC.

This clonotype was found many times. V gene TRBV12-3 or TRBV12-4 combines with J gene TRBJ2-5, with D tentatively TRBD1 (5 bases). This CDR3 is built from 11 residues. Trimming cost V 5 bases and J 4 bases, with 5 bases left between them. In DNA form, the CDR3 reads TGTGCCAGCAGTAGGGGAGAGACCCAGTACTTC. Translating gives CASSRGETQYF.

This clonotype was counted at least ten times. V usage is TRBV5-1 and J usage is TRBJ2-5; 7 bases are shared with TRBD1. Germline loops: CDR1 SGHRS, CDR2 YFSETQ. V gave up 4 bases and J gave up 2 bases; unmatched junction bases: 8. CDR3 length equals 15 residues. The CDR3: CASSTQTGDQETQYF. CDR3 DNA: TGCGCCAGCAGCACACAAACAGGGGATCAAGAGACCCAGTACTTC.

The gene calls are TRBV4-1 and TRBJ2-1, with D possibly matching TRBD2 (7 bases). CDR3 length: 15 residues. V gave up 0 bases and J gave up 3 bases, with 9 bases separating them. In germline, CDR1 is MGHRA, CDR2 YSYEKL. CDR3 DNA sequence: TGCGCCAGCAGCCAAGACGGGGGGCTCTACAATGAGCAGTTCTTC. This gives the protein CASSQDGGLYNEQFF.